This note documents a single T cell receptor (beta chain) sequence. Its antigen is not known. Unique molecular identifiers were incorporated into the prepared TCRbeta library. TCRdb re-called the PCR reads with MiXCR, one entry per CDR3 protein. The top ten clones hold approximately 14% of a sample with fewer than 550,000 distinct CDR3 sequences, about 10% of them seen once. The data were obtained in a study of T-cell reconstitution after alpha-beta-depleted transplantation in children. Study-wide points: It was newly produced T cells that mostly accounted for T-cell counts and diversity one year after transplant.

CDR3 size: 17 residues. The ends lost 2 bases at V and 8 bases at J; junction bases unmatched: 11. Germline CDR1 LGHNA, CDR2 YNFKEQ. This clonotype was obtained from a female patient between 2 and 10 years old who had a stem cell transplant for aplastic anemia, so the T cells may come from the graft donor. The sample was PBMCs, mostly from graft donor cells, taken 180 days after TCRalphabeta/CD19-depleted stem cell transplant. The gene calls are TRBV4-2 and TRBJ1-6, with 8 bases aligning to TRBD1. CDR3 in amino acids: CASSQLSTGAGDSPLHF. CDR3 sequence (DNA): TGTGCCAGCAGCCAACTGTCGACAGGGGCGGGGGATTCACCCCTCCACTTT.